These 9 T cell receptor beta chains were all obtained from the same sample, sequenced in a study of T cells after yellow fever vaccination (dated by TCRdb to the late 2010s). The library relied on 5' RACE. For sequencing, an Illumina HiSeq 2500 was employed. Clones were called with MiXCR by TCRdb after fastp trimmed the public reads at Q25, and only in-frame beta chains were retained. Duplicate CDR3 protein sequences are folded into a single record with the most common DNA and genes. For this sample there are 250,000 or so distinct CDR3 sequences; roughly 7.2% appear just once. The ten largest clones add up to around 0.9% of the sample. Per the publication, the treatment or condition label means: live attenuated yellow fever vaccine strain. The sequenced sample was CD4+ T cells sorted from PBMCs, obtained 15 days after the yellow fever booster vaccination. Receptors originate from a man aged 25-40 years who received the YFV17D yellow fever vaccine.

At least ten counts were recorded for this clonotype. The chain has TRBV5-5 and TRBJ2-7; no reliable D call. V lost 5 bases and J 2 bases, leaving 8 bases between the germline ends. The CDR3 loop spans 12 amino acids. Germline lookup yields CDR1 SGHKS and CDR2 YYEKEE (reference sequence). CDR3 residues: CASSLYTYEQYF. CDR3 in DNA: TGTGCCAGCAGTCTATATACCTACGAGCAGTACTTC.

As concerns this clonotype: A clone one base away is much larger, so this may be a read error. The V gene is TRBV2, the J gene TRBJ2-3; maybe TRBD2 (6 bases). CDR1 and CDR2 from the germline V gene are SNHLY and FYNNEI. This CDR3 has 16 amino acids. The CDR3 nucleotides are TGTGTCAGCAGTGAAATAGGCGGAGGGGGCACAGATACGCAGTATTTT. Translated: CVSSEIGGGGTDTQYF.

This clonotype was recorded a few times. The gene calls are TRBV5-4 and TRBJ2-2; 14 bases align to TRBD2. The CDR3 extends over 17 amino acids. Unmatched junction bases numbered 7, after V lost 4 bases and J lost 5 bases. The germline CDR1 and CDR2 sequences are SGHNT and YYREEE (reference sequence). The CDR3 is CASSPPTSGGGTGELFF. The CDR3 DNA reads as TGTGCCAGCAGCCCTCCGACTAGCGGGGGGGGGACCGGGGAGCTGTTTTTT.

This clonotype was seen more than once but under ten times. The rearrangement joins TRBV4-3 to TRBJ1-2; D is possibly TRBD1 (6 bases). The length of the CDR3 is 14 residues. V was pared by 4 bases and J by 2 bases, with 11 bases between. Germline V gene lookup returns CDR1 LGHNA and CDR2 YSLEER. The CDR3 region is CASSLHRENYGYTF. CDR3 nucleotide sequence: TGCGCCAGCAGCCTCCACAGGGAGAACTATGGCTACACCTTC.

CDR3 sequence: CASSSRQGGNSPLHF. In nucleotides, the CDR3 is TGTGCCAGCAGCTCCCGACAGGGCGGTAATTCACCCCTCCACTTT. The rearrangement uses TRBV7-2 and TRBJ1-6; the match to TRBD1 covers 7 bases. There are 15 residues in the CDR3. Germline trimming cut 4 bases from V and 6 bases from J; bases unmatched to any gene: 6. Germline V CDR1 and CDR2: SGHTA, FQGNSA.

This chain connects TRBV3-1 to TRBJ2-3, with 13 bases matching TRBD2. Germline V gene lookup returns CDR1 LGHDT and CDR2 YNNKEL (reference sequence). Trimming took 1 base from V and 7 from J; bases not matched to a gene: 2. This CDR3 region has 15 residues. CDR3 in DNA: TGTGCCAGCAGCCAAGGGACTAGCGGGAGATATACGCAGTATTTT. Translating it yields CASSQGTSGRYTQYF.

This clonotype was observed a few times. This CDR3 is CASSIDVGHHNEQFF. The CDR3 DNA is TGTGCCAGTAGTATAGATGTGGGACACCACAATGAGCAGTTCTTC. The chain carries TRBV19 and TRBJ2-1; tentative D call: TRBD1 (6 bases). CDR3 length: 15 amino acids. Germline values: CDR1 LNHDA, CDR2 SQIVND (reference sequence). The ends were cut back, 0 bases at V and 5 bases at J, with 11 bases in the middle. The full variable domain, with the rest looked up from reference TRBV19 and TRBJ2-1, is DGGITQSPKYLFRKEGQNVTLSCEQNLNHDAMYWYRQDPGQGLRLIYYSQIVNDFQKGDIAEGYSVSREKKESFPLTVTSAQKNPTAFYLCASSIDVGHHNEQFFGPGTRLTVL.

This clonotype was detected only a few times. CDR3 sequence (DNA): TGTGCCACCGGTCGGCGTGAGCAGTACTTC. Residues: CATGRREQYF. The chain is built from TRBV6-5 and TRBJ2-7; no definite D call. CDR1 MNHEY and CDR2 SVGAGI come from the germline V gene. CDR3 length equals 10 residues. Trimming removed 10 bases from V and 7 bases from J, with 11 bases in between.

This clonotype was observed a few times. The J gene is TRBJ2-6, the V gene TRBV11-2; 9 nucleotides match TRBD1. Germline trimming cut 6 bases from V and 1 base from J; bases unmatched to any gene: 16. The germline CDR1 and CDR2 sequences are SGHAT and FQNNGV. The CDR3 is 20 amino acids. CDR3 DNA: TGTGCCAGCAGTACAGGGGGCAGGTCCCGATTGGGGTCTGGGGCCAACGTCCTGACTTTC. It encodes CASSTGGRSRLGSGANVLTF.